What follows are 27 T cell receptor beta chains derived from one specimen sequenced in a study of T cells after posttransplantation cyclophosphamide. TCRdb's copy holds only in-frame clones and misses some; the assay was immunoSEQ multiplex PCR. This sample has fewer than 10,000 clones, with about 84% found just once. Treatment was busulfan-fludarabine conditioning, a marrow graft, and cyclophosphamide on days +3 and +4. The starting material was PBMCs, obtained after allogeneic stem cell transplant with posttransplant cyclophosphamide. These receptors were taken from a female patient in her 40s who received an allogeneic stem cell transplant from an unrelated donor, was CMV-positive, and had no GVHD. Some T cells may be transferred from the graft donor.

This clone was seen a single time. V is TRBV9 and J is TRBJ2-5; TRBD1 matches 10 bases. Looked up from germline, CDR1 is SGDLS and CDR2 is YYNGEE. This CDR3 is 15 amino acids long. V lost 2 bases and J lost 5; bases outside the gene matches: 6. CDR3 in amino acids: CASSVRDRGPETQYF. Written as DNA, the CDR3 is TGTGCCAGCAGCGTCCGGGACAGGGGCCCGGAGACCCAGTACTTC.

This clone has only a few counts. The chain joins TRBV7-9 to TRBJ2-2; tentative D call: TRBD2 (6 bases). Germline V gene lookup returns CDR1 SEHNR and CDR2 FQNEAQ (reference sequence). The CDR3 sequence is 18 residues long. V lost 2 bases to trimming and J lost 2 bases, with 18 bases between them. CDR3 sequence: CASSLNRKGSGNTGELFF. For the CDR3, the DNA is TGTGCCAGCAGCTTAAATCGGAAAGGTAGCGGAAACACCGGGGAGCTGTTTTTT.

The chain employs TRBV28 and TRBJ1-6; D is ambiguous. CDR1 MDHEN and CDR2 SYDVKM come from the germline V gene. Trimming removed 2 bases at V and 7 bases at J, with 9 bases between. The CDR3 has 14 residues. CDR3 in DNA: TGTGCCAGCAGTTTAGGGCAGGCCAATTCACCCCTCCACTTT. The encoded protein is CASSLGQANSPLHF. Filled out from reference TRBV28 and TRBJ1-6, the complete variable domain reads DVKVTQSSRYLVKRTGEKVFLECVQDMDHENMFWYRQDPGLGLRLIYFSYDVKMKEKGDIPEGYSVSREKKERFSLILESASTNQTSMYLCASSLGQANSPLHFGNGTRLTVT.

This clone was recorded a few times. The genes are TRBV11-3 and TRBJ1-4, with D perhaps matching TRBD1 (6 bases). The V end lost 3 bases, the J end lost 8 bases, and 16 bases lay between the germline ends. This CDR3 is 15 amino acids long. Germline values: CDR1 SGHNT, CDR2 YENEEA. CDR3 in DNA: TGTGCCAGCAGCTTTGCTAAGGGGGAAGGCGAAAAACTGTTTTTT. This translates into CASSFAKGEGEKLFF. Full variable domain (missing parts from reference TRBV11-3 and TRBJ1-4): EAGVVQSPRYKIIEKKQPVAFWCNPISGHNTLYWYLQNLGQGPELLIRYENEEAVDDSQLPKDRFSAERLKGVDSTLKIQPAELGDSAVYLCASSFAKGEGEKLFFGSGTQLSVL.

The V call is TRBV5-6, the J call TRBJ1-1; 7 positions match TRBD1. Germline lookup yields CDR1 SGHDT and CDR2 YYEEEE. This CDR3 contains 13 residues. After removal of 4 bases from V and 8 bases from J, the junction contained 8 bases not matched to a gene. The CDR3 spells CASSPTGVQEAFF. The CDR3 DNA is TGTGCCAGCAGCCCTACAGGGGTCCAGGAAGCTTTCTTT.

A single count supports this clone. This chain links TRBV7-2 with TRBJ2-5; 13 nucleotides align to TRBD2. The germline V gene encodes CDR1 SGHTA and CDR2 FQGNSA. V lost 1 base and J lost 7; bases outside the gene matches: 6. This CDR3 comprises 16 residues. The CDR3: CASSLVLAGGGGTQYF. CDR3 coding DNA: TGTGCCAGCAGCTTAGTACTAGCGGGGGGGGGAGGGACCCAGTACTTC. The full variable domain, its missing parts supplied by reference TRBV7-2 and TRBJ2-5, is GAGVSQSPSNKVTEKGKDVELRCDPISGHTALYWYRQSLGQGLEFLIYFQGNSAPDKSGLPSDRFSAERTGGSVSTLTIQRTQQEDSAVYLCASSLVLAGGGGTQYFGPGTRLLVL.

On this clone: The junction departs from the called germline gene at one end, perhaps through a read error. Other DNA variants within this sample encode the same CDR3. The chain has TRBV5-4 and TRBJ2-2; 11 bases agree with TRBD2. CDR3 length: 19 residues. Germline values: CDR1 SGHNT, CDR2 YYREEE (reference sequence). The CDR3 region is CASSFSGLAGGYGTGELFF. CDR3 DNA sequence: TGTGCCAGCAGCTTCAGTGGGCTAGCGGGGGGCTATGGTACCGGAGAGCTGTTTTTT.

This clone came up once. The CDR3 reads CASSQTATYEQYF. The CDR3 bases are TGCGCCAGCAGCCAGACAGCGACCTACGAGCAGTACTTC. The V call is TRBV5-1, the J call TRBJ2-7, with D possibly TRBD1 on 5 matching bases. There are 13 residues in the CDR3. Germline assignment: CDR1 SGHRS and CDR2 YFSETQ. Deletions cut 4 bases from V and 2 bases from J, with 10 bases between. Full variable domain (missing parts from reference TRBV5-1 and TRBJ2-7): KAGVTQTPRYLIKTRGQQVTLSCSPISGHRSVSWYQQTPGQGLQFLFEYFSETQRNKGNFPGRFSGRQFSNSRSEMNVSTLELGDSALYLCASSQTATYEQYFGPGTRLTVT.

This clone was recorded once. The chain has TRBV19 and TRBJ2-1, with D tentatively TRBD1 (6 bases). The germline gives CDR1 LNHDA, CDR2 SQIVND (reference sequence). The CDR3 sequence is 15 residues long. V gave up 1 base and J gave up 8 bases, with 15 bases separating them. The CDR3 protein is CASSIVGHLRDEQFF. Here the CDR3 DNA reads TGTGCCAGTAGTATAGTGGGACACCTTAGGGATGAGCAGTTCTTC.

This clone was picked up a small number of times. J is TRBJ2-2 and V is TRBV25-1; 8 bases map to TRBD2. Germline CDR1 is MGHDK and CDR2 is SYGVNS. The length of the CDR3 is 15 residues. The ends lost 3 bases at V and 4 bases at J; junction bases unmatched: 4. The CDR3 coding sequence is TGTGCCAGCAGTGAGGTAGCGGGGCCCACCGGGGAGCTGTTTTTT. Amino acid sequence: CASSEVAGPTGELFF.

The chain combines TRBV6-6 with TRBJ1-1; D possibly corresponds to TRBD1 (6 bases). The CDR3 is 15 residues long. Germline CDR1 MNHNY, CDR2 SVGAGI (reference sequence). The V end was cut by 1 base, the J end by 5 bases, with 14 bases between. CDR3 nucleotide sequence: TGTGCCAGCAGTTACTTACAGGGATCGGGTACTGAAGCTTTCTTT. Protein sequence: CASSYLQGSGTEAFF.

The rearrangement joins TRBV28 to TRBJ1-1; D is undetermined. Germline CDR1 and CDR2: MDHEN and SYDVKM. Trimming removed 6 bases at V and 1 base at J, with 30 bases between. The CDR3 is 20 residues long. The CDR3 here is CASSFPLGGNTVGGNTEAFF. The CDR3 nucleotides read TGTGCCAGCAGCTTCCCTTTGGGAGGAAATACTGTTGGCGGGAACACTGAAGCTTTCTTT.

The chain recombines TRBV28 with TRBJ1-6, with 8 bases fitting TRBD1. The CDR3 extends over 16 amino acids. Germline V gene data show CDR1 as MDHEN and CDR2 as SYDVKM. V gave up 6 bases and J gave up 10 bases; unmatched junction bases: 14. The CDR3 DNA sequence: TGTGCCAGCAGATACTTATGGCAGGGGGCAAGGTCACCCCTCCACTTT. It yields the protein CASRYLWQGARSPLHF.

This clone was seen only once. The chain uses TRBV6-5 and TRBJ1-1; tentatively, D is TRBD1 (6 bases). The V end was cut by 6 bases, the J end by 10 bases, with 12 bases between. Looked up from germline, CDR1 is MNHEY and CDR2 is SVGAGI. The CDR3 spans 11 residues. The CDR3, as DNA: TGTGCCAGCAGCCAGGGGCGTGCAGCTTTCTTT. This sequence encodes CASSQGRAAFF.

This chain links TRBV7-3 with TRBJ2-3, with D possibly matching TRBD2 (6 bases). Trimming removed 3 bases at V and 0 bases at J, with 13 bases between. Germline assignment: CDR1 SGHTA and CDR2 FQGTGA. This CDR3 spans 16 amino acids. Here the CDR3 reads CASSFGGRGSTDTQYF. The CDR3 DNA is TGTGCCAGCAGCTTCGGGGGAAGGGGCAGCACAGATACGCAGTATTTT. Together with reference TRBV7-3 and TRBJ2-3, the CDR3 gives the full variable domain: GAGVSQTPSNKVTEKGKYVELRCDPISGHTALYWYRQSLGQGPEFLIYFQGTGAADDSGLPNDRFFAVRPEGSVSTLKIQRTERGDSAVYLCASSFGGRGSTDTQYFGPGTRLTVL.

The V gene is TRBV7-9, the J gene TRBJ2-7; D call uncertain. The germline CDR1 and CDR2 sequences are SEHNR and FQNEAQ (reference sequence). The ends were cut back, 1 base at V and 4 bases at J, with 14 bases in the middle. The CDR3 runs 15 residues. CDR3 sequence (DNA): TGTGCCAGCAGCTTAGTGGGCCGACCGATTTACGAGCAGTACTTC. Translation: CASSLVGRPIYEQYF.

This chain links TRBV7-6 with TRBJ2-1; no definite D call. V lost 5 bases, J lost 0 bases, and 11 bases lay in between. CDR3 length equals 15 residues. The V gene's germline CDR1 is SGHVS and CDR2 FNYEAQ. The CDR3 DNA is TGTGCCAGCAGCCCCTCGCGAATCTCCTACAATGAGCAGTTCTTC. Its translation: CASSPSRISYNEQFF.

The chain recombines TRBV7-3 with TRBJ2-4; TRBD2 matches 8 bases. CDR3 length: 13 residues. Germline CDR1 reads SGHTA; CDR2 reads FQGTGA. V lost 4 bases to trimming and J lost 6 bases; unmatched junction nucleotides: 2. CDR3 nucleotide sequence: TGTGCCAGCAGCTCGGGGGGGCCAAACATTCAGTACTTC. Amino acid sequence: CASSSGGPNIQYF.

V gene TRBV18 combines with J gene TRBJ2-7, with 7 bases that match TRBD2. This CDR3 spans 12 amino acids. V lost 5 bases to trimming and J lost 7 bases; unmatched junction nucleotides: 5. Germline V lookup: CDR1 KGHSH, CDR2 LQKENI. CDR3 protein: CASSTQRGEQYF. CDR3 nucleotide sequence: TGTGCCAGCTCAACGCAGCGGGGAGAGCAGTACTTC.

The rearrangement links TRBV7-2 to TRBJ1-2; D possibly corresponds to TRBD1 (6 bases). This CDR3 has 15 amino acids. Germline V gene lookup returns CDR1 SGHTA and CDR2 FQGNSA. The V end lost 1 base, the J end lost 4 bases, and 13 bases lay between the germline ends. For the CDR3, the DNA is TGTGCCAGCAGCTTAGAACAGGGTCCCTTCTATGGCTACACCTTC. Amino acids: CASSLEQGPFYGYTF.

V gene TRBV14 combines with J gene TRBJ1-2, with 8 positions matching TRBD1. CDR1 and CDR2 from the germline V gene are SGHDN and FVKESK. CDR3 length: 15 amino acids. V gave up 1 base and J gave up 5 bases; unmatched junction bases: 6. The CDR3 nucleotides are TGTGCCAGCAGCCAAGGACAGGGGCAACAATATGGCTACACCTTC. It yields the protein CASSQGQGQQYGYTF.

There are a few counts of this clone. V is TRBV29-1 and J is TRBJ2-1; TRBD2 matches 8 bases. Germline V CDR1 and CDR2: SQVTM, ANQGSEA. J lost 0 bases, V lost 4 bases, and 5 bases had no gene match. The CDR3 runs to 15 residues. CDR3 protein: CSVVGGGSSYNEQFF. CDR3 nucleotides: TGCAGCGTTGTCGGCGGGGGGAGCTCCTACAATGAGCAGTTCTTC.

The chain combines TRBV5-1 with TRBJ2-5, with D possibly being TRBD2 (6 bases). Deletions cut 2 bases from V and 4 bases from J, with 12 bases between. The CDR3 loop spans 14 amino acids. The germline gives CDR1 SGHRS, CDR2 YFSETQ. CDR3 coding DNA: TGCGCCAGCAGCTTCTTTTCGGAGGGAGAGACCCAGTACTTC. Translation gives CASSFFSEGETQYF.

The rearrangement links TRBV28 to TRBJ1-1; perhaps TRBD1 as D (6 bases). The CDR3 loop spans 15 amino acids. Germline V CDR1 and CDR2: MDHEN, SYDVKM. Trimming removed 6 bases at V and 5 bases at J, with 19 bases between. The CDR3: CASRRFRTAGTEAFF. The CDR3 DNA reads as TGTGCCAGCAGACGGTTCAGGACAGCGGGGACTGAAGCTTTCTTT.

J is TRBJ2-5 and V is TRBV5-1; 8 bases are a match to TRBD2. This CDR3 is 16 amino acids long. Per the germline V gene, CDR1 is SGHRS and CDR2 is YFSETQ. The V segment lost 1 base and the J segment 4 bases; nucleotides outside the gene matches: 9. CDR3 nucleotide sequence: TGCGCCAGCAGCTTGCTGGGGGCTAGCGGGCGAGAGACCCAGTACTTC. Translation: CASSLLGASGRETQYF.

V usage is TRBV10-1 and J usage is TRBJ2-1, with 10 bases lining up with TRBD2. Germline V gene lookup returns CDR1 WNHNN and CDR2 SYGVQD (reference sequence). V was clipped by 6 bases and J by 7 bases; unmatched bases: 6. The CDR3 is 14 amino acids. The CDR3 protein is CASSTSGVWNEQFF. The CDR3 nucleotides are TGCGCCAGCAGCACTAGCGGGGTGTGGAATGAGCAGTTCTTC.

J is TRBJ2-3 and V is TRBV28; 9 bases match TRBD2. The CDR3 is 13 residues long. Germline trimming cut 6 bases from V and 12 bases from J; bases unmatched to any gene: 10. Germline V gene data show CDR1 as MDHEN and CDR2 as SYDVKM. The CDR3 spells CASSPPARGGQYF. CDR3 bases: TGTGCCAGCAGCCCCCCTGCGCGGGGGGGCCAGTATTTT.